The 10 T cell receptor beta chains reported below all come from one sample, sequenced in a study of T cells in Graves' hyperthyroidism and ophthalmopathy. Template material for amplifying TCR beta CDR3 regions consisted of RNA transcripts. HTBI primers were the set used in a first-round RT-PCR of the TCR CDR3. TCRdb passed the multiplex PCR reads through MiXCR, listing each CDR3 protein once. The sample shows 300,000 to 450,000 distinct CDR3 sequences, 15% to 19% of them seen only once. Input material: blood. These receptors all come from a woman between 18 and 29 years old with Graves' hyperthyroidism that later progressed to Graves' ophthalmopathy.

This clonotype was seen a handful of times. The CDR3, as DNA: TGCGCCAGCAGTGAGTTGGTCTCCGGGGGGGATGAGCAGTTCTTC. Its protein is CASSELVSGGDEQFF. The chain recombines TRBV10-1 with TRBJ2-1; the match to TRBD2 covers 8 bases. The CDR3 length is 15 residues. Germline CDR1 WNHNN, CDR2 SYGVQD (reference sequence). V dropped 1 base and J dropped 8; count of bases not matched to a gene: 7.

At least ten counts were recorded for this clonotype. This chain links TRBV20-1 with TRBJ1-6; a possible D gene is TRBD1 (5 bases). Germline loops: CDR1 DFQATT, CDR2 SNEGSKA (reference sequence). V was cut by 4 bases and J by 5 bases, with 12 bases left in between. The CDR3 spans 14 residues. CDR3 sequence: CSAKLGVHNSPLHF. DNA for the CDR3: TGCAGTGCTAAGCTGGGGGTTCATAATTCACCCCTCCACTTT.

This clonotype was counted a few times. Here the CDR3 DNA reads TGTGCCAGCATCGCATATCAGGGCTTATACAATGAGCAGTTCTTC. Its protein product is CASIAYQGLYNEQFF. The chain is built from TRBV7-9 and TRBJ2-1, with D tentatively TRBD1 (5 bases). With 7 bases removed from V and 4 bases from J, the gap between germline ends came to 17 bases. Germline loops: CDR1 SEHNR, CDR2 FQNEAQ (reference sequence). The CDR3 loop spans 15 amino acids.

This clonotype has just a few counts. The chain has TRBV20-1 and TRBJ2-2; D gene unclear. In germline, CDR1 is DFQATT, CDR2 SNEGSKA (reference sequence). V dropped 3 bases and J dropped 4 bases, with 15 bases sitting between them. This CDR3 spans 15 amino acids. CDR3 sequence (DNA): TGCAGTGCTAGGCCTAACGGCCGGTCCACCGGGGAGCTGTTTTTT. Translating gives CSARPNGRSTGELFF.

The gene calls are TRBV19 and TRBJ1-5; D ambiguous. CDR1 and CDR2 (germline): LNHDA, SQIVND (reference sequence). The length of the CDR3 is 12 residues. V shed 5 bases and J shed 10 bases, with 12 bases lying between them. The CDR3 spells CASSDTDIPQHF. CDR3 coding DNA: TGTGCCAGTAGTGACACCGACATTCCCCAGCATTTT.

At least ten counts were recorded for this clonotype. The chain combines TRBV2 with TRBJ2-2, with D possibly called TRBD1 or TRBD2 (5 bases each). Germline V lookup: CDR1 SNHLY, CDR2 FYNNEI. The CDR3 totals 12 residues. Trimming removed 7 bases at V and 5 bases at J, with 8 bases between. The CDR3 is CASTGLTGELFF. The CDR3 nucleotides are TGTGCCAGCACGGGGCTTACCGGGGAGCTGTTTTTT.

This clonotype occurred many times. J is TRBJ2-1 and V is TRBV28, with D unresolved. This CDR3 is 15 amino acids long. Germline V gene lookup returns CDR1 MDHEN and CDR2 SYDVKM. Deletions cut 3 bases from V and 1 base from J, with 10 bases between. The CDR3: CASSLRVVSYNEQFF. Written as DNA, the CDR3 is TGTGCCAGCAGTTTGAGAGTAGTGTCCTACAATGAGCAGTTCTTC.

This chain connects TRBV27 to TRBJ1-4; D gene ambiguous. The CDR3 has 13 residues. Germline V CDR1 and CDR2: MNHEY, SMNVEV (reference sequence). The ends were cut back, 3 bases at V and 7 bases at J, with 9 bases in the middle. CDR3 nucleotides: TGTGCCAGCAGTTTGTTTTTTGGTGAAAAACTGTTTTTT. This translates into CASSLFFGEKLFF.

This chain joins TRBV20-1 and TRBJ2-7; TRBD2 agrees at 10 bases. The germline gives CDR1 DFQATT, CDR2 SNEGSKA (reference sequence). CDR3 length: 15 amino acids. V was pared by 6 bases and J by 4 bases, with 12 bases of the junction left unmatched. The CDR3 DNA is TGCAGTGCCGAAACGCAGAGTAGCGGGAGGTACGAGCAGTACTTC. This sequence encodes CSAETQSSGRYEQYF.

The chain joins TRBV6-2 or TRBV6-3 to TRBJ1-4; D uncertain. Trimming took 1 base from V and 6 from J, leaving 12 bases between them. The CDR3 runs 15 residues. Looked up from germline, CDR1 is MNHEY and CDR2 is SVGEGT. Here the CDR3 reads CASSYYGSEDEKLFF. The CDR3 DNA sequence: TGTGCCAGCAGTTACTACGGCTCCGAAGATGAAAAACTGTTTTTT.